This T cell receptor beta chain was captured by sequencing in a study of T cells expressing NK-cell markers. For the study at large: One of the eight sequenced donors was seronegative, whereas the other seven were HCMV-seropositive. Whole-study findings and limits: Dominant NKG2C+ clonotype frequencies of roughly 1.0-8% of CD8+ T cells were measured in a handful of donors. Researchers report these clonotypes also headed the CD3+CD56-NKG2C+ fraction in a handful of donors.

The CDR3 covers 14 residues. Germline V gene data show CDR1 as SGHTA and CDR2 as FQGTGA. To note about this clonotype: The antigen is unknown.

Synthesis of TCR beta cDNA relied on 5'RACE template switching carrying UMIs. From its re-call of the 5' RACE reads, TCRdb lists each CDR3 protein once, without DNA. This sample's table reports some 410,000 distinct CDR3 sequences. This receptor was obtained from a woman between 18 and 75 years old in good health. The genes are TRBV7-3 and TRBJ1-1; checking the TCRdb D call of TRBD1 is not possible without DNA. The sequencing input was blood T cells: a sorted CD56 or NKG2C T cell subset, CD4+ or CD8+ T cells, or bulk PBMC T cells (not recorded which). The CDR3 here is CASSLGQVNTEAFF.